This T cell receptor beta chain was captured in a study of cytomegalovirus exposure and HLA in healthy donors. Study information: The roughly 670 first-cohort repertoires shared a platform with the approximately 120 validation repertoires, as reported in a later analysis. Findings of the study overall: A few CMV-associated chains proved CMV antigen-specific in vitro. A later analysis found first-cohort TCR clusters tended to co-occur in the 95 to 150 validation repertoires.

Trimming removed 5 bases at V and 1 base at J, with 9 bases between. CDR1 is SNHLY, CDR2 FYNNEI, per germline. The CDR3 is 14 residues long. Turning to this clone: What it binds is not known.

It was the approximately 110-subject validation cohort, separate from the roughly 700-subject first cohort, to which the donors belonged. Only in-frame clones appear in the TCRdb table, and some are missing; sequencing was by immunoSEQ multiplex PCR. The repertoire includes about 130,000 clones, 70% to 90% of them detected once, and about 6.7% sits in the top ten. This TCR came from a woman aged 25-40 years in good health and CMV-seropositive. The chain carries TRBV2 and TRBJ1-5; D not resolved. Sequenced input: PBMCs. The CDR3 bases are TGTGCCAGCAGTTGGTCGGAGAGCAATCAGCCCCAGCATTTT. Its translation: CASSWSESNQPQHF.